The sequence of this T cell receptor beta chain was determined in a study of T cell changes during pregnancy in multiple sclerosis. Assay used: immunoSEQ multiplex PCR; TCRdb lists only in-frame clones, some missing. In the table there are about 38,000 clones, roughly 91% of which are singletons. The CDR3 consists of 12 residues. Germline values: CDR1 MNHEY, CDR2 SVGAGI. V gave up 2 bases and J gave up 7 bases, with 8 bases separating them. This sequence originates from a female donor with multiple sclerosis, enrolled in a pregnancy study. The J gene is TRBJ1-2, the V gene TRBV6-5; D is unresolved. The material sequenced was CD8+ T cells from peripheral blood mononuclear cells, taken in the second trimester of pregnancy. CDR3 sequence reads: CASSYDTFGYTF. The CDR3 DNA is TGTGCCAGCAGTTACGACACCTTTGGCTACACCTTC.